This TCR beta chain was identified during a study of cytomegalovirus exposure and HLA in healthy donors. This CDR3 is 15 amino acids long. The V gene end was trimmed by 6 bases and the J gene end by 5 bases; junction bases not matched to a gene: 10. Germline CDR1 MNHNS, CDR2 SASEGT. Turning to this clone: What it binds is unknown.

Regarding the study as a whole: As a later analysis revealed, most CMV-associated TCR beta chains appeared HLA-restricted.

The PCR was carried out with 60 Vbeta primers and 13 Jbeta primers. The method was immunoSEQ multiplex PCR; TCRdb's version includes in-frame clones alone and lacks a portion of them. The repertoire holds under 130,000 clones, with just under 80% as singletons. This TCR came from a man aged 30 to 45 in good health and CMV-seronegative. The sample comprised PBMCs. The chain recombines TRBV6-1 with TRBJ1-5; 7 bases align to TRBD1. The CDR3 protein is CASRVQAGGDQPQHF. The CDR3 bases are TGTGCCAGCAGAGTCCAGGCAGGGGGTGATCAGCCCCAGCATTTT.